This T cell receptor beta chain emerged from a study of metastatic and nonmetastatic thyroid tumors. Among the patients, none had received any treatment before thyroid surgery. TCRdb re-called the PCR reads through MiXCR. Of about 20,000 clones in the sample, 10% to 12% were seen once. The length of the CDR3 is 12 residues. Deletions cut 8 bases from V and 3 bases from J, with 10 bases between. Germline loops: CDR1 MDHEN, CDR2 SYDVKM. This clone is medium-sized in the sample. The sequence came from a female donor with papillary thyroid cancer or a benign thyroid nodule (not recorded which). Some clones in this sample may be carry-over from other donors' samples. This sequence joins TRBV28 and TRBJ1-2; D not resolved. The specimen was blood. CDR3: CASGEADYGYTF. For the CDR3, the DNA is TGTGCCAGCGGGGAGGCCGACTATGGCTACACCTTC.